Listed here are 3 T cell receptor beta chains from one sample, sequenced in a study of shared clonotypes between healthy human individuals. The protocol was immunoSEQ multiplex PCR, while the TCRdb copy is restricted to in-frame clones and leaves out a portion. The table lists around 600,000 clones, 85% to 95% of them singletons. Naive CD8 cells comprised CD45RO-negative, CCR7-positively selected cells, excluding terminally differentiated effector memory CD45RA+ cells. Sequences were obtained from naive CD8+ T cells sorted from blood. The receptors shown here come from a woman in her twenties or thirties in good health.

This clone showed up just once. V and J are TRBV27 and TRBJ2-1, with D possibly matching TRBD2 (5 bases). Deletions cut 2 bases from V and 3 bases from J, with 14 bases between. Per the germline V gene, CDR1 is MNHEY and CDR2 is SMNVEV (reference sequence). This CDR3 spans 16 amino acids. Here the CDR3 reads CASSLINGKHYNEQFF. CDR3 bases: TGTGCCAGCAGTTTAATTAACGGGAAGCACTACAATGAGCAGTTCTTC.

This chain connects TRBV28 to TRBJ2-7, with 7 bases matching TRBD1. V lost 6 bases and J lost 5; bases outside the gene matches: 7. The CDR3 covers 13 residues. Looked up from germline, CDR1 is MDHEN and CDR2 is SYDVKM. CDR3 coding DNA: TGTGCCAGCAGGATGACAGGGTGGAACGAGCAGTACTTC. Translation gives CASRMTGWNEQYF.

V and J are TRBV9 and TRBJ2-1; D tentatively fits TRBD1 or TRBD2 (5 bases each). In germline, CDR1 is SGDLS, CDR2 YYNGEE. The CDR3 is 14 residues long. V was clipped by 4 bases and J by 7 bases, with 15 bases between them. CDR3 in amino acids: CASSPRDPPNEQFF. The CDR3 DNA reads TGTGCCAGCAGCCCACGGGACCCACCGAATGAGCAGTTCTTC.